One sample yielded the 30 T cell receptor beta chains listed below, sequenced in a study of blood T cell repertoires in COVID-19. Data came from immunoSEQ multiplex PCR; TCRdb stores just in-frame clones and leaves some out. The sample contains roughly 150,000 clones, under 90% of which appear only once. Specimen: peripheral blood. These TCRs come from a man aged 55 to 70 with acute or convalescent COVID-19.

J is TRBJ2-7 and V is TRBV24-1; D is perhaps TRBD2 (6 bases). The CDR3 is made up of 13 amino acids. Trimming removed 4 bases from V and 5 bases from J, with 11 bases in between. Germline CDR1 reads KGHDR; CDR2 reads SFDVKD. The CDR3 DNA sequence: TGTGCCACCAGTGAGGTTCGGAGGGACGAGCAGTACTTC. It is translated as CATSEVRRDEQYF.

The chain combines TRBV28 with TRBJ2-3; D gene ambiguous. The germline V gene has CDR1 MDHEN and CDR2 SYDVKM. The V end was cut by 2 bases, the J end by 4 bases, with 7 bases between. CDR3 length: 13 residues. The CDR3 region has the DNA TGTGCCAGCAGTTTAGGTGGAGCAGATACGCAGTATTTT. It is translated as CASSLGGADTQYF.

V gene TRBV14 combines with J gene TRBJ2-1, with D possibly matching TRBD1 (5 bases). Germline V gives CDR1 SGHDN, CDR2 FVKESK. Trimming left V 3 bases short and J 7 bases short, with 16 bases between. The CDR3 consists of 15 residues. The CDR3 sequence: CASSHTTRGLNEQFF. The CDR3 DNA sequence: TGTGCCAGCAGCCATACGACAAGGGGCCTAAATGAGCAGTTCTTC.

Regarding this clone: Other DNA sequences in this specimen translate into the identical CDR3. V usage is TRBV5-4 and J usage is TRBJ2-1, with TRBD2 matching 8 bases. The CDR3 extends over 14 amino acids. Germline lookup yields CDR1 SGHNT and CDR2 YYREEE (reference sequence). With V trimmed by 1 base and J by 5 bases, 2 bases remained unmatched. The CDR3 coding sequence is TGTGCCAGCAGCTTGACGGGGGGGAACAATGAGCAGTTCTTC. Protein product: CASSLTGGNNEQFF.

This chain connects TRBV4-3 to TRBJ1-4; D is unresolved. This CDR3 spans 13 amino acids. Germline lookup yields CDR1 LGHNA and CDR2 YSLEER. Trimming took 1 base from V and 9 from J, leaving 9 bases between them. CDR3 loop: CASSQGGLKKLFF. The CDR3 DNA is TGCGCCAGCAGCCAAGGAGGGTTGAAAAAACTGTTTTTT.

The gene calls are TRBV12-5 and TRBJ2-7; no firm D call. The V end was cut by 1 base, the J end by 12 bases, with 16 bases between. CDR3 length: 13 amino acids. Per the germline V gene, CDR1 is LGHNT and CDR2 is FRNRAP. CDR3 sequence: CASGLGTDGTRYF. CDR3 nucleotide sequence: TGTGCTAGTGGTTTGGGAACCGATGGTACCAGGTACTTC.

This clone came up once. The rearrangement uses TRBV9 and TRBJ1-1; 9 positions agree with TRBD1. Germline-derived CDR1 and CDR2 are SGDLS and YYNGEE. The CDR3 extends over 14 amino acids. The J segment lost 4 bases and the V segment lost 3 bases, leaving 4 bases of the junction unmatched. CDR3: CASSARTGVTEAFF. The CDR3 bases are TGTGCCAGCAGCGCCCGGACAGGGGTCACTGAAGCTTTCTTT.

The chain employs TRBV11-2 and TRBJ1-2; the D gene is possibly TRBD1 (6 bases). Trimming left V 1 base short and J 3 bases short, with 12 bases between. Germline loops: CDR1 SGHAT, CDR2 FQNNGV. CDR3 length equals 15 residues. CDR3 protein: CASSLVRAGDYGYTF. Written as DNA, the CDR3 is TGTGCCAGCAGCTTAGTCCGGGCAGGGGACTATGGCTACACCTTC.

Turning to this clone: At one end, the junction sequence differs from germline, possibly due to a read error. This rearrangement joins TRBV5-6 to TRBJ1-5; 8 bases map to TRBD1. The CDR3 is 16 residues long. CDR1 is SGHDT, CDR2 YYEEEE, per germline. The DNA of the CDR3 is TGTGCCAGCCGCTTATTCGGACAGGGCAGCAATCAGCCCCAGCATTTT. It translates to CASRLFGQGSNQPQHF.

This sequence joins TRBV5-1 and TRBJ1-5, with TRBD1 as a possible D gene (5 bases). The length of the CDR3 is 15 residues. The germline gives CDR1 SGHRS, CDR2 YFSETQ. Trimming left V 4 bases short and J 3 bases short, with 14 bases between. CDR3 loop: CASSPRGEVNQPQHF. The CDR3 DNA sequence: TGCGCCAGCAGCCCACGGGGGGAAGTCAATCAGCCCCAGCATTTT.

This chain connects TRBV6-2 or TRBV6-3 to TRBJ2-3, with 12 nucleotides matching TRBD2. V lost 2 bases and J lost 0; bases outside the gene matches: 9. Germline V gene sequence: CDR1 MNHEY, CDR2 SVGEGT. The CDR3 sequence is 19 residues long. DNA of the CDR3: TGTGCCAGCAGTTACCCGACCTACGGACTAGCGGGGAGCACAGATACGCAGTATTTT. The encoded protein is CASSYPTYGLAGSTDTQYF.

The chain uses TRBV5-4 and TRBJ2-1; TRBD2 matches 12 bases. With V trimmed by 2 bases and J by 14 bases, 11 bases remained unmatched. Germline lookup yields CDR1 SGHNT and CDR2 YYREEE (reference sequence). The CDR3 has 15 residues. CDR3 sequence: CASSFPSGGAGGKFF. The CDR3, as DNA: TGTGCCAGCAGCTTTCCTAGCGGGGGGGCTGGTGGGAAGTTCTTC.

The V gene is TRBV11-2, the J gene TRBJ2-6; 7 bases map to TRBD1. CDR3 size: 18 residues. Trimming took 1 base from V and 0 from J; bases not matched to a gene: 6. CDR1 is SGHAT and CDR2 is FQNNGV in the germline V gene. CDR3 sequence reads: CASSLGGGMPSGANVLTF. In DNA, the CDR3 is TGTGCCAGCAGCTTAGGAGGGGGCATGCCCTCTGGGGCCAACGTCCTGACTTTC.

This clone was seen a few times. The rearrangement uses TRBV9 and TRBJ2-1; 9 bases map to TRBD1. This CDR3 is built from 13 residues. CDR1 is SGDLS and CDR2 is YYNGEE in the germline V gene. Losses at the gene ends were 4 bases for V and 9 bases for J; bases not matched to a gene: 5. CDR3 nucleotide sequence: TGTGCCAGCAGCCTAGCGACAGGGGGTGAGCAGTTCTTC. Translation: CASSLATGGEQFF. The whole variable domain, filled in from reference TRBV9 and TRBJ2-1, reads DSGVTQTPKHLITATGQRVTLRCSPRSGDLSVYWYQQSLDQGLQFLIQYYNGEERAKGNILERFSAQQFPDLHSELNLSSLELGDSALYFCASSLATGGEQFFGPGTRLTVL.

This clone was detected a few times. CDR3 coding DNA: TGCGCCAGCAGCTTTGGGCCGGGAGGACGACCTGAAGCTTTCTTT. Translating it yields CASSFGPGGRPEAFF. The chain joins TRBV5-1 to TRBJ1-1; no firm D call. Between the trimmed V and J ends, which lost 2 bases and 6 bases, there was a span of 17 bases. The length of the CDR3 is 15 residues. Germline V gene lookup returns CDR1 SGHRS and CDR2 YFSETQ.

In its sample, this clone was seen a few times. The chain couples TRBV28 to TRBJ1-4, with 10 nucleotides matching TRBD1. Germline V lookup: CDR1 MDHEN, CDR2 SYDVKM. CDR3 length: 17 amino acids. With 5 bases clipped from V and 8 bases from J, the junction kept 14 bases outside the gene matches. The CDR3 protein is CASSVRGTGAPSEKLFF. The CDR3 DNA reads TGTGCCAGCAGTGTACGGGGGACAGGGGCCCCGTCGGAAAAACTGTTTTTT.

The gene calls are TRBV7-9 and TRBJ1-2, with D possibly matching TRBD1 (6 bases). The V and J ends lost 6 bases and 4 bases respectively, with 12 bases between them. The CDR3 has 13 residues. The V gene's germline CDR1 is SEHNR and CDR2 FQNEAQ (reference sequence). In nucleotides, the CDR3 is TGTGCCAGCAGATCGGACAGATCCTATGGCTACACCTTC. This codes for CASRSDRSYGYTF.

This clone turned up a few times. The V gene is TRBV6-6, the J gene TRBJ2-2; D unresolved. In germline, CDR1 is MNHNY, CDR2 SVGAGI (reference sequence). Deletions cut 6 bases from V and 6 bases from J, with 14 bases between. This CDR3 is built from 14 residues. CDR3 sequence reads: CASRGRRRAGELFF. CDR3 DNA: TGTGCCAGCAGGGGTCGCCGACGGGCCGGGGAGCTGTTTTTT.

This chain links TRBV5-1 with TRBJ2-5; D might be TRBD2 (5 bases). The CDR3 length is 15 residues. The V end was cut by 0 bases, the J end by 5 bases, with 14 bases between. The germline gives CDR1 SGHRS, CDR2 YFSETQ. CDR3 protein: CASSLGTGRGETQYF. The DNA of the CDR3 is TGCGCCAGCAGCTTGGGGACCGGGCGAGGGGAGACCCAGTACTTC.

The V and J genes are TRBV7-9 and TRBJ1-6; D is ambiguous. The V end lost 2 bases, the J end lost 5 bases, and 10 bases lay between the germline ends. Germline V lookup: CDR1 SEHNR, CDR2 FQNEAQ (reference sequence). The CDR3 extends over 15 amino acids. CDR3 residues: CASSLTQNNNSPLHF. CDR3 bases: TGTGCCAGCAGCTTAACACAGAACAATAATTCACCCCTCCACTTT.

This clone turned up a few times. This rearrangement joins TRBV19 to TRBJ1-5; TRBD1 is a possible D gene (5 bases). The length of the CDR3 is 16 residues. The V end lost 3 bases, the J end lost 3 bases, and 15 bases lay between the germline ends. Germline V gene lookup returns CDR1 LNHDA and CDR2 SQIVND (reference sequence). The CDR3 DNA reads TGTGCCAGTAGTATTGATCGCAGGGCTCACAATCAGCCCCAGCATTTT. This codes for CASSIDRRAHNQPQHF.

This CDR3 reads CASSFGRGAGELFF. DNA of the CDR3: TGTGCCAGCAGCTTCGGCCGGGGGGCCGGGGAGCTGTTTTTT. V gene TRBV7-2 combines with J gene TRBJ2-2, with 7 bases matching TRBD2. Per germline, CDR1 SGHTA and CDR2 FQGNSA. The CDR3 is made up of 14 amino acids. The V segment lost 3 bases and the J segment 6 bases; nucleotides outside the gene matches: 4.

This clone has just a few counts. The gene calls are TRBV19 and TRBJ2-1; no clear D gene. Germline V lookup: CDR1 LNHDA, CDR2 SQIVND (reference sequence). The CDR3 runs to 13 residues. Trimming pared 2 bases from V and 3 bases from J, leaving 5 bases between. The CDR3 DNA reads TGTGCCAGTAGTATATCCATCTACAATGAGCAGTTCTTC. Encoded protein: CASSISIYNEQFF.

The chain couples TRBV27 to TRBJ2-1, with a tentative D call TRBD1 (6 bases). This CDR3 comprises 16 residues. The ends were cut back, 5 bases at V and 4 bases at J, with 18 bases in the middle. Germline V gene lookup returns CDR1 MNHEY and CDR2 SMNVEV (reference sequence). The DNA for the CDR3 is TGTGCCAGCAGTCTACGCCCCGGGACATATTACAATGAGCAGTTCTTC. It codes for CASSLRPGTYYNEQFF.

This clone occurred once. This chain links TRBV19 with TRBJ2-3; D possibly corresponds to TRBD2 (5 bases). The CDR3 consists of 13 residues. Deletions cut 11 bases from V and 4 bases from J, with 16 bases between. Germline values: CDR1 LNHDA, CDR2 SQIVND (reference sequence). The CDR3 reads CASRTPRPDTQYF. The CDR3 DNA reads as TGTGCCTCACGGACTCCCCGCCCAGATACGCAGTATTTT.

The chain links TRBV11-3 to TRBJ1-6, with TRBD1 identical over 8 bases. Trimming removed 1 base from V and 9 bases from J; junction bases left unmatched: 8. Germline V CDR1 and CDR2: SGHNT, YENEEA. This CDR3 has 16 residues. CDR3 region: CASSLVWETGASPLHF. The CDR3 region has the DNA TGTGCCAGCAGCTTAGTCTGGGAGACAGGGGCTTCACCCCTCCACTTT.

This clone was seen a handful of times. The chain uses TRBV28 and TRBJ2-5, with 8 bases fitting TRBD1. With V trimmed by 3 bases and J by 1 base, 4 bases remained unmatched. This CDR3 has 15 amino acids. The germline V gene encodes CDR1 MDHEN and CDR2 SYDVKM. In DNA, the CDR3 is TGTGCCAGCAGTTTGAACACAGGGGGCCAAGAGACCCAGTACTTC. Translated, it gives CASSLNTGGQETQYF. The full variable domain, completed using reference TRBV28 and TRBJ2-5, is DVKVTQSSRYLVKRTGEKVFLECVQDMDHENMFWYRQDPGLGLRLIYFSYDVKMKEKGDIPEGYSVSREKKERFSLILESASTNQTSMYLCASSLNTGGQETQYFGPGTRLLVL.

The V and J genes are TRBV6-5 and TRBJ1-1; D gene unclear. Per the germline V gene, CDR1 is MNHEY and CDR2 is SVGAGI. The CDR3 consists of 14 residues. Trimming took 5 bases from V and 1 from J, leaving 11 bases between them. The DNA for the CDR3 is TGTGCCAGCAGTCCCAGAGGAAGGAACACTGAAGCTTTCTTT. Its translation is CASSPRGRNTEAFF.

The rearrangement uses TRBV6-4 and TRBJ2-7; no definite D call. CDR3 length equals 13 residues. V shed 1 base and J shed 0 bases, with 4 bases lying between them. CDR1 and CDR2 from the germline V gene are MRHNA and SNTAGT. CDR3 in amino acids: CASSDLASYEQYF. Written as DNA, the CDR3 is TGTGCCAGCAGTGACTTAGCCTCCTACGAGCAGTACTTC.

The chain uses TRBV15 and TRBJ1-6; 7 bases are a match to TRBD1. CDR1 is LNHNV, CDR2 YYDKDF, per germline (reference sequence). The V segment lost 5 bases and the J segment 5 bases; nucleotides outside the gene matches: 6. There are 15 residues in the CDR3. This CDR3 is CATSGLGQDNSPLHF. In DNA, the CDR3 is TGTGCCACCAGCGGCTTAGGACAGGATAATTCACCCCTCCACTTT.